Listed here is a single T cell receptor beta chain. This clone came up a few times. Its target antigen remains unknown. Nothing much larger sits one base from this clone, and base qualities are not available. This sample is drawn from a study of cytomegalovirus exposure and HLA in healthy donors (dated by TCRdb to about 2017). For context, the study as a whole: In an earlier analysis of approximately 500 of the donors, 250 to 300 Gb of sequence data and roughly 100 million unique TCR beta sequences from roughly 190 million T cells were reported. An early release that covered some 630 HLA-typed donors contained approximately 300 gigabases of sequencing data and tens of millions of unique TCR sequences. Of the roughly 400 genotyped donors, around 81% fell in the genetic ancestry cluster associated with self-reported Caucasian donors. The study was designed to test whether signatures of past pathogen exposure could be identified by cataloging public T cell receptors. The T cell repertoires of some 670 subjects were profiled by immunosequencing and related to cytomegalovirus serostatus. Along with the 666-subject first cohort, a separate validation cohort of about 110 different subjects was used. To predict cytomegalovirus infection status, the study combined high-throughput TCR immunosequencing, statistical association of individual TCRs with disease status, and machine learning. To study patterns of TCR occurrence, a later analysis re-analyzed previously published TCR beta repertoires from 666 donors and added high-resolution HLA genotyping. The later analysis used no new phenotypic data to find candidate immune exposures, relying instead on TCR beta sequences and their occurrence across donors. In an earlier analysis of over 550 of the donors, high-throughput TCR beta sequencing was used to judge whether each TCR beta V gene segment behaved as functional or pseudogenic. Donor age, sex, ethnicity and CMV serostatus were collected together with the repertoire data. A later genetic analysis took genome-wide SNP genotypes for about 55% of the 666 donors and used that subset as a discovery cohort. All discovery cohort repertoires had been generated using a single sequencing platform. Both class I and class II loci were covered by HLA typing, at four-digit resolution. Typing coverage varied by locus: roughly 629-630 donors for A, B, C, DRB1 and DQB1; 500 to 550 for DQA1; approximately 570 for DPA1; some 470 for DPB1. Five DR-DQ haplotypes were handled as single units for association and clustering, since linkage in the cohort was strong. Across 398 genotyped donors of the cohort, an average of roughly 250,000 unique TCR beta nucleotide sequences per donor were sequenced, and roughly 18% of those sequences were non-productive.

The library was produced with the immunoSEQ multiplex PCR assay. For the multiplex PCR, a mixture combining 60 forward primers for TCR Vbeta segments and 13 reverse primers for TCR Jbeta segments was used. Amplification of the CDR3 region of rearranged TCR beta genes was performed with a multiplex PCR assay on genomic DNA. The amplified TCR beta libraries were sequenced on the Illumina HiSeq System as 87-base-pair reads. The published analysis was carried out like this. Across the 500 to 850 repertoires, a later analysis counted 80 million or so unique TCR beta chains, 9.5 million to 12 million of which were shared by at least two donors. A nearest-neighbor algorithm error-corrected the raw reads and collapsed the reads into unique sequences, merging closely related sequences to remove PCR and sequencing errors. V, D and J gene segments were assigned by aligning CDR3 sequences to IMGT reference sequences. For a sequence to be retained, a match of at least six nucleotides was required to both a V gene segment and a J gene segment. Rearrangements were called productive when the CDR3 lacked stop codons and stayed in frame with V and J; all others were non-productive. Following IMGT convention, CDR3 was defined as the stretch from the second conserved V-encoded cysteine to the conserved J-encoded phenylalanine. The earlier analysis of about 570 of the donors excluded any sequence lacking an unambiguous match to a single V gene segment. In an earlier analysis of about 590 of the donors, a V segment was called functional when productive rearrangements were above 56.7%, and segregating when the standard deviation between donors exceeded 5%. To diagnose cytomegalovirus status from the catalog of TCR beta chain sequences, a statistical classification framework was built. In a later analysis, V and J genes were assigned by comparing TCR nucleotide sequences against IMGT/GENE-DB human TR gene sequences. The TCRdist pipeline was used in a later analysis to assign CDR3 sequences and most-parsimonious VDJ recombination scenarios. A later analysis defined each TCR beta chain by its CDR3 amino acid sequence plus V-gene family, and excluded reads lacking a unique V-gene family. As a way to deal with suspected cross-contamination and a sequencing artifact, a later analysis dropped over 550 nucleotide sequences that were highly shared and had low generation probability. In a later analysis, a clonal expansion index for each public chain was calculated from normalized within-repertoire ranks of inferred template counts. In a later analysis, generation probabilities were computed with a VDJ recombination model fitted to out-of-frame rearrangements, and the resulting probabilities were checked against IGoR. In a later analysis, TCR-TCR, TCR-HLA and TCR-CMV co-occurrence was scored with hypergeometric tests, and a repertoire-size bias correction was applied to TCR pairs. To estimate false discovery rates, a later analysis permuted the HLA or CMV assignments 20 times. In a later analysis, co-occurring TCRs were grouped using DBSCAN, with TCRdist sequence similarity added in when clustering inside HLA-allele-positive subsets. Repertoires with fewer than 30,000 or more than 120,000 public chains, plus five repertoires with anomalous nucleotide sharing, were excluded from co-occurrence clustering. The clones in this table, taken by TCRdb from immuneACCESS, are in-frame only. Not every clone is retained; where verified, under half of the shortfall comes from an unresolved V gene, and the cause of the rest is unknown. V and J calls and clone size are those listed in that table; D and trimming were worked out from the DNA. The sample table contains 150,000 to 200,000 clones; only one count was recorded for roughly 79% of them. The ten biggest clones cover around 1% of the sample.

The cohort comprised some 680 healthy bone marrow donors. At the time of sampling, every cohort member was nominally healthy, though immune exposures that went unrecorded were likely present. The donor tested CMV seronegative, placing the donor among the roughly 350 seronegative members of the cohort. Every donor gave a peripheral blood sample, and the peripheral blood mononuclear cells from that sample were used for TCR beta sequencing. Genomic DNA extraction from the blood cell samples was performed with the Qiagen DNeasy Blood Extraction Kit. The CDR3 contains 15 residues, cysteine and phenylalanine counted. The entry retains the CDR3 DNA only, 45 bases that are in frame from base 1. From a lookup of the germline V gene, CDR1 and CDR2 are MNHEY and SVGAGI. V and J are truncated by 6 bases and 6 bases respectively, leaving an intervening sequence of 17 bases. Broader findings and caveats from the paper: According to a later analysis, most CMV-associated TCR beta chains appeared to be HLA-restricted, and the HLA associations seemed to be driven largely by CMV exposure. Several of the top co-occurrence clusters appeared to be linked to parvovirus B19, influenza, CMV and Epstein-Barr virus, according to a later analysis. A total of 150 to 200 TCR beta chains were listed by the study as associated with cytomegalovirus. In an earlier analysis of some 500 of the donors, most TCR beta V segments appeared in productive rearrangements about 90% or about 30% of the time, broadly matching IMGT annotations. A further reported finding was that TCR beta sequences accurately predicted the HLA-A and HLA-B alleles for most subjects in the first cohort. When HLA alleles, especially DR and DQ, strongly co-occurred, TCR associations were difficult to assign to individual alleles. CMV serostatus was the only immune exposure information available for the cohort. Because counts were too low, roughly 18 rarely observed V segments, including chromosome 9 orphons, were left out of the earlier analysis of 587 of the donors. Some IMGT-functional V segments, including TRBV6-2 and TRBV6-3, could not be distinguished by the 87-base-pair reads and were therefore excluded. A group of highly shared sequence variants was considered likely to be a technical artifact of the sequencing pipeline. Most TCR sequences were observed very rarely across donors, whereas some public TCRs were present in many individuals. Specific HLA alleles were associated with roughly 17,000 TCR beta sequences at a false discovery rate of 0.05 in a later analysis. In this cohort, only TCR beta chains were sequenced, and detectable features were limited by the absence of alpha or paired-chain data. In a later analysis, TCR association rates were found to vary across HLA loci, with the most associated TCRs seen for DRB1 alleles and the fewest for HLA-C alleles. According to a later genetic analysis, donors in an Asian-associated ancestry cluster had fewer N-insertions in productive TCRs than the approximately 670-donor mean. Sequencing depth was assumed to be roughly uniform across donors in the presence/absence analyses, though that assumption may not hold. In a later analysis, HLA-associated TCR beta chains were found to be more clonally expanded and to have lower generation probabilities than equally common non-associated chains. In vitro tests confirmed that a few of the cytomegalovirus-associated TCR beta chains recognize cytomegalovirus antigens. The classifier was reported to diagnose cytomegalovirus status with high specificity and sensitivity in both the original and validation cohorts. The authors suggested that the approach could potentially be extended to other disease states and immunological phenotypes. Correlated functional status among segregating V segments might be attributable to linkage disequilibrium, but an unknown experimental factor could not be ruled out. V-gene and J-gene trimming of TCR beta chains was associated with a missense DCLRE1C variant in a later genetic analysis, and the association was replicated in an independent cohort. Because HLA typing was unavailable for some donors at each locus, only the typed subset was used in association tests.

The chain couples TRBV6-5 to TRBJ2-2; confidence is insufficient to name the D gene. The source is a woman in her thirties or forties in good health and CMV-seronegative. Sequencing was carried out using PBMCs. The DNA reads TGTGCCAGCAGCAAGACTCGCCGGGTGCCCGGGGAGCTGTTTTTT. Translated, this gives CASSKTRRVPGELFF.